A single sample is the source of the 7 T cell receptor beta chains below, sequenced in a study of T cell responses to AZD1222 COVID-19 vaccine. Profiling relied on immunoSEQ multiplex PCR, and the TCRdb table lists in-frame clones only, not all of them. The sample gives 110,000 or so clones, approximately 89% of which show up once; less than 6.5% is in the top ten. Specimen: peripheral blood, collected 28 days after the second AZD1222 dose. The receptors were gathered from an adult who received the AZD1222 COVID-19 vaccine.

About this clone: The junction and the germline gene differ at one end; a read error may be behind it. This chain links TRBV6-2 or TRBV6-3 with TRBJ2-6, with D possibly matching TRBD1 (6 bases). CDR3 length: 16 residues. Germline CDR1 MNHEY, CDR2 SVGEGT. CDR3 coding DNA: TGTGCCGGCAGCCTTGGGGGCAGCTCTGGGGCCAACGTCCTGACTTTC. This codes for CAGSLGGSSGANVLTF.

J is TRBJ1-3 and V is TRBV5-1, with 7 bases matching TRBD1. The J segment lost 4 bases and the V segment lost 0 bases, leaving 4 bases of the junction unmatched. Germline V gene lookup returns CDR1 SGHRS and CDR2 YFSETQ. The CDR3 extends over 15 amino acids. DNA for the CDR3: TGCGCCAGCAGCTTGGGATCGGGACAGGGAAACACCATATATTTT. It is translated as CASSLGSGQGNTIYF.

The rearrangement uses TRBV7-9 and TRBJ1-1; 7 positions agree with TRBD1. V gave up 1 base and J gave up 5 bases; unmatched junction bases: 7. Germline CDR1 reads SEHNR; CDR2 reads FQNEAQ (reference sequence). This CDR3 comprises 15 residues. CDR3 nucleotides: TGTGCCAGCAGCTTAGGGACAGGTAGAACAACTGAAGCTTTCTTT. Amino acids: CASSLGTGRTTEAFF.

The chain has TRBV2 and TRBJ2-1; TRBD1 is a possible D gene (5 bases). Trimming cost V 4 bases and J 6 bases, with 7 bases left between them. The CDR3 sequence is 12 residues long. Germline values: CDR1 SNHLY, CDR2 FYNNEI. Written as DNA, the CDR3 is TGTGCCAGCAGTGGACAGACCAATGAGCAGTTCTTC. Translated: CASSGQTNEQFF.

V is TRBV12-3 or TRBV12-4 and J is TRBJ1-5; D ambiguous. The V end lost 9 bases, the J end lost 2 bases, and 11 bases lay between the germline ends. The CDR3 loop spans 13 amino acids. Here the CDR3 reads CASGYRGNQPQHF. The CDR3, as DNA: TGTGCCAGTGGCTATAGGGGCAATCAGCCCCAGCATTTT.

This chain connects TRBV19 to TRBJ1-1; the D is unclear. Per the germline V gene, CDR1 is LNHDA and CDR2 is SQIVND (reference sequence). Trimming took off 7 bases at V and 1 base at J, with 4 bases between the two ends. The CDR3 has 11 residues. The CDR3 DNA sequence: TGTGCCAGTAACAAGAACACTGAAGCTTTCTTT. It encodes CASNKNTEAFF.

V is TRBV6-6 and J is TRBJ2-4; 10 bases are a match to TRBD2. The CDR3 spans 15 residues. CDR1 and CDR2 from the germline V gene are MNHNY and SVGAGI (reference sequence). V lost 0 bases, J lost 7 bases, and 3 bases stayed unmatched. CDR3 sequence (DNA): TGTGCCAGCAGTTACTCAGCTAGCGGGGGTAACATTCAGTACTTC. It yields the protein CASSYSASGGNIQYF.